This T cell receptor (beta chain) appears in the sequencing data of a study of cytomegalovirus exposure and HLA in healthy donors. Some clones are missing from TCRdb's copy, which holds only in-frame ones; the method was immunoSEQ multiplex PCR. The data show about 160,000 clones, 84% seen once. The length of the CDR3 is 16 residues. V lost 3 bases and J lost 4; bases outside the gene matches: 7. The germline CDR1 and CDR2 sequences are MDHEN and SYDVKM. This sequence was found in a man aged 30 to 45 in good health and CMV-seropositive. Sequencing was performed on PBMCs. This sequence joins TRBV28 and TRBJ1-3, with 9 positions matching TRBD1. CDR3 coding DNA: TGTGCCAGCAGTTTCGAACAGGGGGCATCCGGAAACACCATATATTTT. Its protein is CASSFEQGASGNTIYF. The entire variable domain, with the rest obtained from reference TRBV28 and TRBJ1-3, is as follows: DVKVTQSSRYLVKRTGEKVFLECVQDMDHENMFWYRQDPGLGLRLIYFSYDVKMKEKGDIPEGYSVSREKKERFSLILESASTNQTSMYLCASSFEQGASGNTIYFGEGSWLTVV.